This T cell receptor beta chain was sequenced during a study of early T cells in non-severe SARS-CoV-2 infection. Study background: Whole-blood bulk RNA, unsorted, was sequenced, and chains were unpaired. Whole-study results and caveats: Lookups in VDJdb leaned toward anti-spike CD8 responses and missed private and CD4 specificities.

Worth noting for this clonotype: The antigen is undetermined.

This CDR3 has 14 amino acids. Germline V gene data show CDR1 as SEHNR and CDR2 as FQNEAQ (reference sequence). The V and J ends lost 3 bases and 11 bases respectively, with 17 bases between them. Individually, cDNA molecules had unique molecular identifiers attached to them. TCRdb passed the 5' RACE reads through MiXCR, listing each CDR3 protein once. The repertoire holds just under 60,000 distinct CDR3 sequences, with more than 8.5% as singletons. The TCR sequence derives from an adult who was a healthcare worker with PCR-confirmed SARS-CoV-2 infection or an uninfected control (not recorded which). V and J are TRBV7-9 and TRBJ1-5; possible D gene TRBD1, 6 bases. The specimen sequenced was whole blood. CDR3 DNA: TGTGCCAGCAGCTTCACAGGGAATTCGGGGACCCAGCATTTT. Translation: CASSFTGNSGTQHF.